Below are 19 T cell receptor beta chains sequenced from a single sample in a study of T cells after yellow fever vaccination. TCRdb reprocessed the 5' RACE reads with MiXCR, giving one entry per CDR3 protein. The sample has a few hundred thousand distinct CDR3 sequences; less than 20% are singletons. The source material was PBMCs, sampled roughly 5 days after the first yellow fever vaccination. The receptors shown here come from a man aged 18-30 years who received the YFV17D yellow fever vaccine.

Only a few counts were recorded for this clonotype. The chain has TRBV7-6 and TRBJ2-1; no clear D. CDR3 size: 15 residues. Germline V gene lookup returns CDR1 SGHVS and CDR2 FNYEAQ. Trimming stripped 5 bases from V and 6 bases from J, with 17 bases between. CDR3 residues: CASSRNSMDINEQFF. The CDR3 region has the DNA TGTGCCAGCAGCCGAAACAGCATGGATATCAATGAGCAGTTCTTC.

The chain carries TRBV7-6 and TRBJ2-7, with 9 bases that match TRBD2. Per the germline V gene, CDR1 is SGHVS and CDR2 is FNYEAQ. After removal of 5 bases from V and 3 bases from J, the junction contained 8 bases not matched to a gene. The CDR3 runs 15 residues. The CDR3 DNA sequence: TGTGCCAGCAGCCCATCTAGCGGGGACGACTACGAGCAGTACTTC. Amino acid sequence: CASSPSSGDDYEQYF.

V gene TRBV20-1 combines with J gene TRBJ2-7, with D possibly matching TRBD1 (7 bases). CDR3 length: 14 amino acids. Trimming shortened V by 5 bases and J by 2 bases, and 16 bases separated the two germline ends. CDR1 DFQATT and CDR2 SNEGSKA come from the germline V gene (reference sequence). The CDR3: CSAPGAGGTYEQYV. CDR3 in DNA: TGCAGTGCTCCGGGGGCAGGGGGTACCTACGAGCAGTACGTC.

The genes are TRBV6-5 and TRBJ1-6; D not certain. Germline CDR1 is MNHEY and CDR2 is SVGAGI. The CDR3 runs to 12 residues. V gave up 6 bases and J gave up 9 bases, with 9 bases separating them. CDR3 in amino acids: CASSRGSSPLHF. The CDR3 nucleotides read TGTGCCAGCAGCCGGGGAAGTTCACCCCTCCACTTT.

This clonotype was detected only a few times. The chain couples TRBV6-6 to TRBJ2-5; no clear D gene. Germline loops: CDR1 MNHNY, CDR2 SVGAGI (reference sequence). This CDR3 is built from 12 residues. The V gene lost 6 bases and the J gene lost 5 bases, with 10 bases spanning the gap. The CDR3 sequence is CASSRALETQYF. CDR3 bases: TGTGCCAGCAGCCGGGCCCTGGAGACCCAGTACTTC.

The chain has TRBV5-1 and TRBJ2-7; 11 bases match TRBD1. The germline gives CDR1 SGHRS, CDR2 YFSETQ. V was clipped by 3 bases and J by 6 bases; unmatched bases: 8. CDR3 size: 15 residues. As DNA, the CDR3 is TGCGCCAGCAGCTCCCCCGGGACAGGGGGTCGCGAGCAGTACTTC. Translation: CASSSPGTGGREQYF.

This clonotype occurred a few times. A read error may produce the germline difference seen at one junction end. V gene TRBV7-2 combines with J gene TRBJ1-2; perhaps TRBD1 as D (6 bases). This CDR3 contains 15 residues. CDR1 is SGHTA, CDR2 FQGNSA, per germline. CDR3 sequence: CAISLQQGLGYGYTF. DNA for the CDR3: TGTGCCATCAGCCTCCAACAGGGTCTCGGCTATGGCTACACCTTC. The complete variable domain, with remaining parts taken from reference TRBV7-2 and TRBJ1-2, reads GAGVSQSPSNKVTEKGKDVELRCDPISGHTALYWYRQSLGQGLEFLIYFQGNSAPDKSGLPSDRFSAERTGGSVSTLTIQRTQQEDSAVYLCAISLQQGLGYGYTFGSGTRLTVV.

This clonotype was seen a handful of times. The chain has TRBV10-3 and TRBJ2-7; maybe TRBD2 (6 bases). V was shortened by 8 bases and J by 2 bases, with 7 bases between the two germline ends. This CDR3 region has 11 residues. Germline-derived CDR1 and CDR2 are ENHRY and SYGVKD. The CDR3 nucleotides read TGTGCCATCCGGGAGACCTACGAGCAGTACTTC. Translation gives CAIRETYEQYF.

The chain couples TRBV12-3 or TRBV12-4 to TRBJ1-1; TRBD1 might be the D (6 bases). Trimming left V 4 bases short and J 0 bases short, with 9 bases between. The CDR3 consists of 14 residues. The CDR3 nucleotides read TGTGCCAGCAGTTGGTGGGACATGAACACTGAAGCTTTCTTT. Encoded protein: CASSWWDMNTEAFF.

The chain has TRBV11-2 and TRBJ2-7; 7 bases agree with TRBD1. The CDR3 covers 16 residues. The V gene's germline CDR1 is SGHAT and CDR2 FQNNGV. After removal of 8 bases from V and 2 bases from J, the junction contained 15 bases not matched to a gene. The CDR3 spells CASALRTGRVAYEQYF. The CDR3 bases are TGTGCCAGCGCCCTCCGGACAGGCCGGGTAGCCTACGAGCAGTACTTC.

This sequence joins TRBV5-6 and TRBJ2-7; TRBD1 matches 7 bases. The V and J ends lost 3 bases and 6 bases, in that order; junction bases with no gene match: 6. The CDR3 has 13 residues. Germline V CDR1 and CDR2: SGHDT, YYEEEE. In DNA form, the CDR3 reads TGTGCCAGCAGCTCGACAGGGAGCGGCGAGCAGTACGTC. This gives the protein CASSSTGSGEQYV.

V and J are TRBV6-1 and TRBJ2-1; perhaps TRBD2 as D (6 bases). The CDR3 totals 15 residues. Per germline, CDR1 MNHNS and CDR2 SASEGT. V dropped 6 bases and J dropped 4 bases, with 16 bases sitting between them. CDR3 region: CASRTGAGLYNEQFF. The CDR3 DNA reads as TGTGCCAGCAGGACGGGCGCGGGACTTTACAATGAGCAGTTCTTC.

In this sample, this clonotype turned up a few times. In nucleotides, the CDR3 is TGTGCCAGCCCCACCTACGAGCAGTACTTC. Translation gives CASPTYEQYF. The chain employs TRBV14 and TRBJ2-7, with D uncertain. CDR3 length: 10 residues. Between the trimmed V and J ends, which lost 8 bases and 2 bases, there was a span of 4 bases. In germline, CDR1 is SGHDN, CDR2 FVKESK.

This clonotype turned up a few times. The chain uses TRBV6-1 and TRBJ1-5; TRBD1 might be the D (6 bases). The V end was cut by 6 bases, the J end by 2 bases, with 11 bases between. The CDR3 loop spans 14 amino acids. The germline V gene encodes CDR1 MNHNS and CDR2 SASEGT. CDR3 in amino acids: CASRQGLGNQPQHF. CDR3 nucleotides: TGTGCCAGCAGGCAGGGGTTGGGCAATCAGCCCCAGCATTTT.

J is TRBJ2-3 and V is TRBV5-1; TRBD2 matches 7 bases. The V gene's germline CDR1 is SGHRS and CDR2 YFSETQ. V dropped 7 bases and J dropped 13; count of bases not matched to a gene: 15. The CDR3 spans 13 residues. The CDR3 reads CASRSPDEGGKYF. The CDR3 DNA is TGCGCCAGCCGTTCTCCGGACGAGGGAGGGAAGTATTTT. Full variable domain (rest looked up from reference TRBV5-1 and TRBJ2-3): KAGVTQTPRYLIKTRGQQVTLSCSPISGHRSVSWYQQTPGQGLQFLFEYFSETQRNKGNFPGRFSGRQFSNSRSEMNVSTLELGDSALYLCASRSPDEGGKYFGPGTRLTVL.

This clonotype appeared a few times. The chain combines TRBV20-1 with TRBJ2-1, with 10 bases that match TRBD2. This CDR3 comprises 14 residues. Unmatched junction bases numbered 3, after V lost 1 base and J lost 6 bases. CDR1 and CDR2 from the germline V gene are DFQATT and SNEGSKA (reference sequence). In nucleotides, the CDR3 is TGCAGTGCTAGAGCCCTAGCGGGGGTCAATGAGCAGTTCTTC. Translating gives CSARALAGVNEQFF.

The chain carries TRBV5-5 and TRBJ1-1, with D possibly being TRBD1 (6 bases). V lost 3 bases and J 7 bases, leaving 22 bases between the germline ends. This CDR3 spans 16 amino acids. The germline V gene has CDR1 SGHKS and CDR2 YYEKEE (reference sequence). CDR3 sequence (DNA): TGTGCCAGCAGCTACGGCACGGGACATTCTTACAGTGAAGCTTTCTTT. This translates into CASSYGTGHSYSEAFF.

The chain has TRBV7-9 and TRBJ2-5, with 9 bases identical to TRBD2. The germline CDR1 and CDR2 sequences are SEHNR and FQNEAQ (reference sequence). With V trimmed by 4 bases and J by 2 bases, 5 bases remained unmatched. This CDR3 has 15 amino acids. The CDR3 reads CASSSGLAKQETQYF. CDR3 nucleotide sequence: TGTGCCAGCAGCTCAGGACTAGCGAAGCAAGAGACCCAGTACTTC.

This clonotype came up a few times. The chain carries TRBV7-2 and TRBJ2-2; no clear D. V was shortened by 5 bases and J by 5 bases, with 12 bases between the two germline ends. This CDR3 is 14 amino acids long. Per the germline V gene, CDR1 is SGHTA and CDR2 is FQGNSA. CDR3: CASSNSWGTGELFF. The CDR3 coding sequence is TGTGCCAGCAGCAACAGTTGGGGAACCGGGGAGCTGTTTTTT.